This is a list of T cell receptor beta chains from one sample in a study of technical replicates of blood from four donors. The method was immunoSEQ multiplex PCR; TCRdb's version includes in-frame clones alone and lacks a portion of them. The sample has more than 65,000 clones; 96% are singletons. The sequencing input was T cells isolated from PBMCs. The receptors stem from a human donor in good health. CDR3s include the opening cysteine and the closing phenylalanine or tryptophan. Each record gives: D gene, V gene, clone size, CDR3 length, J gene, CDR3 DNA, CDR3 protein. The D gene is left open where the match is weak. Expanded clones get a size class; other rows say once, few or many, or leave the size out.

>.|TRBV9|.|16|TRBJ2-3
TGTGCCAGCAGCGTACTGTCTACTTCTAGCACAGATACGCAGTATTTT
CASSVLSTSSTDTQYF
>.|TRBV1|.|17|TRBJ2-2
TGCACCAGCAGCCGAACTAGCGGGAGGGTCTACACCGGGGAGCTGTTTTTT
CTSSRTSGRVYTGELFF
>TRBD2|TRBV27|.|15|TRBJ2-7
TGTGCCAGCAGTCAGACTAGCGGAGAACTCTACGAGCAGTACTTC
CASSQTSGELYEQYF
>TRBD2|TRBV4-3|.|14|TRBJ2-3
TGCGCCAGCAGCCAAAGCGGGGGGGGAGATACGCAGTATTTT
CASSQSGGGDTQYF
>.|TRBV5-1|.|14|TRBJ2-1
TGCGCCAGCAGCTTGGAAGCGGGTGGAAATGAGCAGTTCTTC
CASSLEAGGNEQFF
>.|TRBV7-9|.|14|TRBJ1-1
TGTGCCAGCAGCTGGCAGGGGCTCGGCACTGAAGCTTTCTTT
CASSWQGLGTEAFF
>TRBD1|TRBV10-3|.|14|TRBJ1-4
TGTGCCAGTAGGCAGGGGGTAACTAATGAAAAACTGTTTTTT
CASRQGVTNEKLFF
>TRBD2|TRBV18|.|16|TRBJ2-3
TGTGCCAGCTCACCACCGGGACTAGCAGGCACAGATACGCAGTATTTT
CASSPPGLAGTDTQYF
>.|TRBV15|.|15|TRBJ1-2
TGTGCCACCAGCAGAGTCCTCTCCTCAGGGGATGGCTACACCTTC
CATSRVLSSGDGYTF
>TRBD2|TRBV5-4|.|16|TRBJ2-2
TGTGCCAGCAGCTTGTACGGGAGGGAGTACACCGGGGAGCTGTTTTTT
CASSLYGREYTGELFF
>TRBD2|TRBV28|once|15|TRBJ2-2
TGTGCCAGCAGTTTAAGCGGGAGGATCACCGGGGAGCTGTTTTTT
CASSLSGRITGELFF
>.|TRBV7-8|.|12|TRBJ2-2
TGTGCCAGCGGACACAGCACCGGGGAGCTGTTTTTT
CASGHSTGELFF
>.|TRBV6-1|.|16|TRBJ2-1
TGTGCCAGCAGTGAATCTAGCGCCTACTCCTACAATGAGCAGTTCTTC
CASSESSAYSYNEQFF
>.|TRBV5-1|.|14|TRBJ2-7
TGCGCCAGCAGCTTTTCCCAGGGAACCTACGAGCAGTACTTC
CASSFSQGTYEQYF
>.|TRBV11-2|.|11|TRBJ2-3
TGTGCCAGCAGCCCTAGTAGCGCGCAGTATTTT
CASSPSSAQYF
>TRBD1|TRBV13|.|14|TRBJ2-1
TGTGCCAGCAGCGACCGGGACAGGGGGAATGAGCAGTTCTTC
CASSDRDRGNEQFF
>.|TRBV5-1|.|15|TRBJ1-1
TGCGCCAGCAGCTTGTCCCTATTAGGGGACACTGAAGCTTTCTTT
CASSLSLLGDTEAFF
>.|TRBV4-1|.|15|TRBJ1-2
TGCGCCAGCAGCCACCTCAGGGGCCCTAACTATGGCTACACCTTC
CASSHLRGPNYGYTF
>.|TRBV5-5|.|14|TRBJ2-7
TGTGCCAGCGCGGGGGCAGGGAATCCCTACGAGCAGTACTTC
CASAGAGNPYEQYF
>.|TRBV7-3|.|14|TRBJ2-1
TGTGCCAGCAGCTTTCTGGGAGGCTTCCATGAGCAGTTCTTC
CASSFLGGFHEQFF
>TRBD2|TRBV4-1|once|18|TRBJ2-3
TGCGCCAGCAGCCAAGTTATCAGGTTAGCGGGAGGTGCAGATACGCAGTATTTT
CASSQVIRLAGGADTQYF
>TRBD1|TRBV7-9|.|14|TRBJ1-4
TGTGCCAGCAGCTTAGGACAGGGTGGTGAAAAACTGTTTTTT
CASSLGQGGEKLFF